The source of this TCR beta chain is a study of control samples from healthy donors and cancer patients (TCRdb year 2020). From its cysteine to its phenylalanine, the CDR3 spans 15 amino acids. Left in the record is the CDR3 DNA by itself, 45 bases read in frame from the first base. At the junction V is shortened by 4 bases and J by 2 bases, with 14 bases in between. Via the germline V gene (reference sequence), CDR1 is SEHNR and CDR2 FQNEAQ. Receptors were amplified or captured by the immunoSEQ multiplex PCR assay. The immuneACCESS repertoire file appears here via TCRdb, limited to in-frame rearrangements. These files lack a portion of the clones; in checked studies, under half of the deficit traces to unresolved V genes, and the cause of the others is not known. The sample records 51,000 or so clones, under 90% of which are singletons. The ten largest clonotypes hold around a tenth of the sample.

In regard to this clone: The antigen this receptor binds is unknown. Per-nucleotide qualities are absent, and no much larger clonotype sits a single base away.

The rearrangement combines TRBV7-9 with TRBJ1-2; TRBD1 is a possible D gene, resting on 6 matching bases. The TCR comes from a man aged 65 to 85 in good health. The sample taken for sequencing was blood. CDR3 loop: CASSSTRTANYGYTF. At the DNA level, the sequence is TGTGCCAGCAGCTCGACCCGGACAGCCAACTATGGCTACACCTTC. Where the CDR3 stops, the reference TRBV7-9 and TRBJ1-2 genes take over; the full variable domain is DTGVSQNPRHKITKRGQNVTFRCDPISEHNRLYWYRQTLGQGPEFLTYFQNEAQLEKSRLLSDRFSAERPKGSFSTLEIQRTEQGDSAMYLCASSSTRTANYGYTFGSGTRLTVV.